A selection of T cell receptor beta chains follows, all from one sample in a study of CD8 T cells in Susac syndrome. TCRdb passed the immunoSEQ multiplex PCR reads through MiXCR, listing each CDR3 protein once. The table records about 210,000 distinct CDR3 sequences, approximately 94% of them present only once. Material: CD4+ T cells from PBMCs. The receptors shown here come from a human donor with Susac syndrome. Each CDR3 is given with its conserved first and last residue. D genes are given only for firm matches. Expanded clones get a size class; other rows say once, few or many, or leave the size out.

J gene: TRBJ2-3; V gene: TRBV20-1; clone size: .; D gene: .; CDR3 protein: CSASSGTSTDTQYF; CDR3 DNA: TGCAGTGCTAGCTCCGGTACTAGCACAGATACGCAGTATTTT
J gene: TRBJ2-5; V gene: TRBV7-2; clone size: .; D gene: .; CDR3 protein: CASSLERGGPGTQYF; CDR3 DNA: TGTGCCAGCAGCTTAGAACGAGGGGGGCCGGGAACCCAGTACTTC
J gene: TRBJ2-2; V gene: TRBV2; clone size: .; D gene: TRBD2; CDR3 protein: CASSEALPSGGLNTGELFF; CDR3 DNA: TGTGCCAGCAGTGAAGCGCTTCCTAGCGGGGGGCTAAACACCGGGGAGCTGTTTTTT
J gene: TRBJ1-1; V gene: TRBV10-3; clone size: .; D gene: TRBD1; CDR3 protein: CAIRTGANTEAFF; CDR3 DNA: TGTGCCATACGGACAGGGGCGAACACTGAAGCTTTCTTT
J gene: TRBJ2-7; V gene: TRBV2; clone size: once; D gene: .; CDR3 protein: CASSIVGRGHTSNEQYF; CDR3 DNA: TGTGCCAGCAGTATCGTTGGCAGGGGACATACATCTAACGAGCAGTACTTC
J gene: TRBJ2-7; V gene: TRBV29-1; clone size: .; D gene: TRBD2; CDR3 protein: CSVGGLAGEAYEQYF; CDR3 DNA: TGCAGCGTCGGGGGACTAGCGGGGGAAGCCTACGAGCAGTACTTC
J gene: TRBJ1-2; V gene: TRBV14; clone size: .; D gene: .; CDR3 protein: CASSQGGGHYGYTF; CDR3 DNA: TGTGCCAGCAGCCAAGGCGGGGGTCACTATGGCTACACCTTC
J gene: TRBJ1-6; V gene: TRBV10-2; clone size: .; D gene: .; CDR3 protein: CASSLQGYGNSPLHF; CDR3 DNA: TGCGCCAGCAGTCTACAGGGTTATGGGAATTCACCCCTCCACTTT
J gene: TRBJ2-7; V gene: TRBV20-1; clone size: .; D gene: .; CDR3 protein: CSANRDGNSYEQYF; CDR3 DNA: TGCAGTGCCAACCGGGACGGCAACTCCTACGAGCAGTACTTC
J gene: TRBJ2-3; V gene: TRBV9; clone size: .; D gene: .; CDR3 protein: CASSVGSGPGTDTQYF; CDR3 DNA: TGTGCCAGCAGCGTAGGCAGCGGGCCCGGCACAGATACGCAGTATTTT
J gene: TRBJ2-3; V gene: TRBV7-7; clone size: .; D gene: TRBD1; CDR3 protein: CASSLTGGSTDTQYF; CDR3 DNA: TGTGCTAGCAGTCTAACAGGGGGGAGCACAGATACGCAGTATTTT
J gene: TRBJ1-6; V gene: TRBV24-1; clone size: .; D gene: TRBD1; CDR3 protein: CATAGTGDSPLHF; CDR3 DNA: TGTGCCACCGCCGGGACAGGCGATTCACCCCTCCACTTT
J gene: TRBJ1-4; V gene: TRBV14; clone size: .; D gene: .; CDR3 protein: CASSQVRQVGKLFF; CDR3 DNA: TGTGCCAGCAGCCAAGTCCGACAGGTCGGGAAACTGTTTTTT
J gene: TRBJ2-5; V gene: TRBV20-1; clone size: .; D gene: .; CDR3 protein: CSVSGGPGSTQYF; CDR3 DNA: TGCAGTGTTTCCGGGGGGCCCGGGTCGACCCAGTACTTC
J gene: TRBJ1-4; V gene: TRBV20-1; clone size: .; D gene: .; CDR3 protein: CSASAGTEKLFF; CDR3 DNA: TGCAGTGCTTCCGCAGGGACTGAAAAACTGTTTTTT
J gene: TRBJ1-1; V gene: TRBV5-1; clone size: .; D gene: .; CDR3 protein: CASSLWSNTEAFF; CDR3 DNA: TGCGCCAGCAGCTTGTGGTCGAACACTGAAGCTTTCTTT
J gene: TRBJ2-5; V gene: TRBV5-1; clone size: .; D gene: .; CDR3 protein: CASSLGAGPETQYF; CDR3 DNA: TGCGCCAGCAGCCTGGGTGCAGGGCCGGAGACCCAGTACTTC
J gene: TRBJ2-1; V gene: TRBV5-1; clone size: .; D gene: .; CDR3 protein: CASSPFRDNEQFF; CDR3 DNA: TGCGCCAGCAGCCCCTTTCGGGACAATGAGCAGTTCTTC
J gene: TRBJ1-2; V gene: TRBV6-5; clone size: .; D gene: .; CDR3 protein: CASGAGNGYTF; CDR3 DNA: TGTGCCAGCGGGGCCGGGAACGGCTACACCTTC
J gene: TRBJ2-5; V gene: TRBV15; clone size: .; D gene: TRBD1; CDR3 protein: CATSRVAGGQETQYF; CDR3 DNA: TGTGCCACCAGCAGAGTGGCAGGGGGACAAGAGACCCAGTACTTC
J gene: TRBJ2-5; V gene: TRBV27; clone size: .; D gene: TRBD2; CDR3 protein: CASSFQSPGLAILETQYF; CDR3 DNA: TGTGCCAGCAGTTTCCAAAGTCCGGGACTAGCGATTTTAGAGACCCAGTACTTC
J gene: TRBJ2-1; V gene: TRBV7-9; clone size: .; D gene: TRBD2; CDR3 protein: CASSFVAGGPHEQFF; CDR3 DNA: TGTGCCAGCAGCTTCGTAGCGGGGGGGCCGCATGAGCAGTTCTTC
J gene: TRBJ2-5; V gene: TRBV27; clone size: once; D gene: .; CDR3 protein: CASSLNFDKETQYF; CDR3 DNA: TGTGCCAGCAGTTTAAATTTTGACAAGGAGACCCAGTACTTC
J gene: TRBJ1-3; V gene: TRBV19; clone size: .; D gene: .; CDR3 protein: CASSPGNTIYF; CDR3 DNA: TGTGCCAGCTCGCCTGGAAACACCATATATTTT
J gene: TRBJ1-4; V gene: TRBV4-3; clone size: .; D gene: TRBD1; CDR3 protein: CASSQDRAGGATNEKLFF; CDR3 DNA: TGCGCCAGCAGCCAAGATCGGGCAGGGGGCGCGACTAATGAAAAACTGTTTTTT
J gene: TRBJ2-7; V gene: TRBV28; clone size: few; D gene: TRBD1; CDR3 protein: CASSLPGQGAHEQYF; CDR3 DNA: TGTGCCAGCAGTTTACCCGGACAGGGGGCCCACGAGCAGTACTTC
J gene: TRBJ1-1; V gene: TRBV27; clone size: .; D gene: .; CDR3 protein: CASSSTSMNTEAFF; CDR3 DNA: TGTGCCAGCAGTTCCACATCCATGAACACTGAAGCTTTCTTT
J gene: TRBJ1-1; V gene: TRBV29-1; clone size: .; D gene: .; CDR3 protein: CSVKLPWGTEAFF; CDR3 DNA: TGCAGCGTCAAACTGCCTTGGGGCACTGAAGCTTTCTTT
J gene: TRBJ1-6; V gene: TRBV20-1; clone size: .; D gene: .; CDR3 protein: CSPSGVSYNSPLHF; CDR3 DNA: TGCAGTCCCTCGGGGGTATCCTATAATTCACCCCTCCACTTT
J gene: TRBJ1-4; V gene: TRBV20-1; clone size: once; D gene: .; CDR3 protein: CSAWGRTAEKLFF; CDR3 DNA: TGCAGTGCTTGGGGACGAACAGCTGAAAAACTGTTTTTT
J gene: TRBJ1-2; V gene: TRBV12-3/TRBV12-4; clone size: .; D gene: .; CDR3 protein: CASSLRGTYYGYTF; CDR3 DNA: TGTGCCAGCAGTTTGAGAGGGACGTACTATGGCTACACCTTC
J gene: TRBJ1-1; V gene: TRBV7-9; clone size: .; D gene: .; CDR3 protein: CASSSLVNTEAFF; CDR3 DNA: TGTGCCAGCAGCTCCCTGGTGAACACTGAAGCTTTCTTT
J gene: TRBJ2-1; V gene: TRBV7-2; clone size: .; D gene: TRBD2; CDR3 protein: CASSKGLAGGVNEQFF; CDR3 DNA: TGTGCCAGCAGCAAGGGACTAGCGGGGGGCGTCAATGAGCAGTTCTTC
J gene: TRBJ2-3; V gene: TRBV11-3; clone size: .; D gene: .; CDR3 protein: CASSLASNTDTQYF; CDR3 DNA: TGTGCCAGCAGCTTAGCTAGTAACACAGATACGCAGTATTTT
J gene: TRBJ1-1; V gene: TRBV19; clone size: .; D gene: .; CDR3 protein: CASRPPNTEAFF; CDR3 DNA: TGTGCCAGTAGGCCCCCGAACACTGAAGCTTTCTTT
J gene: TRBJ1-4; V gene: TRBV20-1; clone size: once; D gene: TRBD1; CDR3 protein: CSATLPGQGNEKLFF; CDR3 DNA: TGCAGTGCCACACTGCCGGGACAGGGTAATGAAAAACTGTTTTTT
J gene: TRBJ2-7; V gene: TRBV5-1; clone size: few; D gene: .; CDR3 protein: CASSLETGPYEQYF; CDR3 DNA: TGCGCCAGCAGCTTGGAAACAGGGCCCTACGAGCAGTACTTC
J gene: TRBJ2-7; V gene: TRBV5-6; clone size: .; D gene: TRBD1; CDR3 protein: CASSFTTGRREQYF; CDR3 DNA: TGTGCCAGCAGCTTCACGACAGGGCGAAGGGAGCAGTACTTC
J gene: TRBJ2-3; V gene: TRBV6-1; clone size: .; D gene: TRBD2; CDR3 protein: CASSEGVAGARDTQYF; CDR3 DNA: TGTGCCAGCAGTGAAGGGGTAGCGGGGGCCAGGGATACGCAGTATTTT
J gene: TRBJ1-2; V gene: TRBV28; clone size: .; D gene: .; CDR3 protein: CASSLPLNYGYTF; CDR3 DNA: TGTGCCAGCAGTTTACCCCTTAACTATGGCTACACCTTC
J gene: TRBJ2-5; V gene: TRBV6-5; clone size: .; D gene: .; CDR3 protein: CASSYGSPGTQYF; CDR3 DNA: TGTGCCAGCAGTTACGGGAGTCCCGGGACCCAGTACTTC
J gene: TRBJ2-5; V gene: TRBV4-2; clone size: .; D gene: .; CDR3 protein: CASSRLDTSMEEAQYF; CDR3 DNA: TGTGCCAGCAGCCGTCTAGACACTAGCATGGAAGAGGCCCAGTACTTC
J gene: TRBJ1-5; V gene: TRBV30; clone size: .; D gene: .; CDR3 protein: CAWSDTPYSNQPQHF; CDR3 DNA: TGTGCCTGGAGTGACACACCGTATAGCAATCAGCCCCAGCATTTT
J gene: TRBJ2-7; V gene: TRBV3-1; clone size: .; D gene: .; CDR3 protein: CASSQGAWTYEQYF; CDR3 DNA: TGTGCCAGCAGCCAAGGGGCATGGACCTACGAGCAGTACTTC